This TCR beta chain was identified in a study of T cell changes during pregnancy in multiple sclerosis. Clones were sequenced by immunoSEQ multiplex PCR, and TCRdb holds only the in-frame ones, with some missing. The sample holds about 57,000 clones, 90% seen once. This clone has a single count. Trimming removed 1 base at V and 5 bases at J, with 8 bases between. Germline values: CDR1 SGHTA, CDR2 FQGNSA. The CDR3 loop spans 14 amino acids. The material sequenced was peripheral blood, taken in the first trimester of pregnancy. The chain couples TRBV7-2 to TRBJ2-2; unclear D gene. The TCR sequence derives from a female donor in good health, enrolled as a control in a pregnancy study. CDR3 residues: CASSLEYGTGELFF. DNA for the CDR3: TGTGCCAGCAGCTTAGAGTACGGGACCGGGGAGCTGTTTTTT.